Sequencing of this T cell receptor beta chain was carried out in a study of shared clonotypes between healthy human individuals. The CDR3 runs to 13 residues. Germline loops: CDR1 SEHNR, CDR2 FQNEAQ (reference sequence). Trimming left V 4 bases short and J 4 bases short, with 11 bases between. Using roughly 200 ng DNA, approximately 27,000 T cell genomes, the sorted-subset replicate PCRs were run. Assay used: immunoSEQ multiplex PCR; TCRdb lists only in-frame clones, some missing. The profile shows about 2.2 million clones, around 95% of them singletons. In the naive CD8 group, cells lacked CD45RO and were positively selected for CCR7, so terminally differentiated effector memory CD45RA+ cells were left out.

This clonotype was obtained from a man aged 18 to 29 in good health. Some clones in this sample may be carry-over from other donors' samples. This sequence joins TRBV7-9 and TRBJ2-7; D may be TRBD2 (5 bases). The specimen sequenced was naive CD8+ T cells from PBMCs. CDR3 nucleotide sequence: TGTGCCAGCAGCTATTCATCGGGGTACGAGCAGTACTTC. The encoded protein is CASSYSSGYEQYF.